This entry concerns a single T cell receptor (beta chain). What it recognizes is unknown. V lost 4 bases and J lost 6; bases outside the gene matches: 6. The CDR3 is made up of 15 amino acids. Per germline, CDR1 SGHVS and CDR2 FNYEAQ. Using its own MiXCR run on the reads, TCRdb lists one record per CDR3 protein. The sample lists roughly 920,000 distinct CDR3 sequences; approximately 33% were seen once. This entry is derived from a study of T cell repertoires in cytomegalovirus infection. Study-level information: Public TCR beta signatures provided an indication of both CMV infection and a matching HLA type. Overall study results and limits: Using cumulative public TCR beta family frequency, the authors identified those who carried CMV together with the relevant HLA. The ex vivo response showed dominance by HLA-C-restricted CMV-specific TCR beta clonotypes.

The sequence derives from a human donor in good health (CMV status not recorded). Some clones in this sample may be carry-over from other donors' samples. V gene TRBV7-6 combines with J gene TRBJ1-5; the match to TRBD1 covers 10 bases. The sequenced sample was cultured CD8+ T cells from PBMCs, obtained from culture after CMV antigen stimulation. In DNA, the CDR3 is TGTGCCAGCAGCTCCATAGGGGACAGGGGTCAGCCCCAGCATTTT. Its translation is CASSSIGDRGQPQHF.